The rows below give T cell receptor beta chains drawn from one sample of a study of blood T cell repertoires in COVID-19. Clones were sequenced by immunoSEQ multiplex PCR, and TCRdb holds only the in-frame ones, with some missing. The sample holds 100,000 or so clones, approximately 90% seen once. The sequencing sample was made of peripheral blood. These receptors were collected from a woman aged 80 or over with acute or convalescent COVID-19. Each CDR3 is given without its conserved first and last residue.

V gene	CDR3 protein
TRBV19	ASSILDRGLDEQY
TRBV3-1/TRBV3-2	ASSQALQSSYEQY
TRBV19	ASSRGASYNEQF
TRBV10-3	ATKKQGNQYEQY
TRBV30	AWNSGQGAQETQY
TRBV6-5	ASSSLVGTGELF
TRBV4-3	ASSQDPVREART
TRBV7-2	ASSLVGDRGGKLF
TRBV30	AWSGPGLAGYEQY
TRBV19	ASSGTGGKNQPQH
TRBV19	ATKQVGSNQPQH
TRBV30	AWAGFNYGYT
TRBV12-3/TRBV12-4	ASSPVVNTEAF
TRBV5-1	ASSLATGVNEQY
TRBV10-2	ASRGQEYQPQH
TRBV19	ASSIGLAGDPSYEQY
TRBV7-9	ASSLAGLDYEQY
TRBV7-9	ASSLRLDRSANEKLF
TRBV29-1	SVSPGGGGNTIY
TRBV23-1	ASSHLKDRGTAGNTEAF
TRBV7-8	ASSTPQRGGINEQF
TRBV7-2	ASSSGQNSGNTIY
TRBV27	ASRRGGAYEQY
TRBV21-1	ASSKVRGADTGELF
TRBV5-4	ASSLEQGHSYGYT
TRBV5-1	ASARQGDSPLH
TRBV6-2/TRBV6-3	ASSYGRGLSYNEQF
TRBV12-3/TRBV12-4	ASAVSEKLF
TRBV18	ASSPSDRGRGGYT